This TCR beta chain was captured by sequencing in a study of T cells in Graves' hyperthyroidism and ophthalmopathy. Regarding the study as a whole: Blood also contained most expanded thyroid clonotypes above 0.001. Median prediction lead before ophthalmopathy onset was roughly 6 months with the model.

A remark on this clonotype: What it binds is not known.

On the basis of clinical symptoms, serum thyroxine and TRAb, thyroid ultrasound and orbital computed tomography, diagnoses were made. V dropped 0 bases and J dropped 9; count of bases not matched to a gene: 5. The CDR3 loop spans 15 amino acids. CDR1 and CDR2 from the germline V gene are SGHRS and YFSETQ. TCR beta CDR3 region amplification was performed from RNA transcripts. A set of HTBI primers served as the primers for a first-round RT-PCR of the TCR CDR3. TCRdb processed the multiplex PCR reads anew with MiXCR; each CDR3 protein has one entry. Of roughly 250,000 distinct CDR3 sequences in the sample, about 20% were seen once.

The rearrangement uses TRBV5-1 and TRBJ2-1, with 11 bases aligning to TRBD2. This receptor was obtained from a young man with Graves' ophthalmopathy. Sequenced: blood. Here the CDR3 DNA reads TGCGCCAGCAGCTTGGGCACTAGCGGGAGACCTGAGCAGTTCTTC. Translated: CASSLGTSGRPEQFF.